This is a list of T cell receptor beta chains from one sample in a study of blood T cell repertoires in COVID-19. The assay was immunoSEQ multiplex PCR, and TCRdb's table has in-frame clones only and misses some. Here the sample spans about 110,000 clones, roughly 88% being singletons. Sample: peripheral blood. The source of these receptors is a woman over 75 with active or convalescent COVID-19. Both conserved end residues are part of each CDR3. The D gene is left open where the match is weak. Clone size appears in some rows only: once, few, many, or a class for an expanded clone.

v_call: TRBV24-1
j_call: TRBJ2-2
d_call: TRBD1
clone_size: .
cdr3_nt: TGTGCCACCAGTGACATAGGGGGCGCTTCGAACACCGGGGAGCTGTTTTTT
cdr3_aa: CATSDIGGASNTGELFF

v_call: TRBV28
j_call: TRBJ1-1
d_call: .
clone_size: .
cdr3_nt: TGTGCCAGCAGTGCCCGGGGGAACCCACCCACTGAAGCTTTCTTT
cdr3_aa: CASSARGNPPTEAFF

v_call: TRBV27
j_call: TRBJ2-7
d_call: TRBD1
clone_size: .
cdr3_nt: TGTGCCAGCACTCGTAGAGGCTTCGGGACAGGGATCGTGTACGAGCAGTACTTC
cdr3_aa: CASTRRGFGTGIVYEQYF

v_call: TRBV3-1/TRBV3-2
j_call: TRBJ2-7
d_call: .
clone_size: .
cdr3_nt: TGTGCCAGCAGCCAAGATCGGACACCTTTTACCTACGAGCAGTACTTC
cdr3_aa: CASSQDRTPFTYEQYF

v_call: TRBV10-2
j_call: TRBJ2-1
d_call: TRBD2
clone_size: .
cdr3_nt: TGCGCCAGCAGACTAGCGGGCCCCTACAATGAGCAGTTCTTC
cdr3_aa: CASRLAGPYNEQFF

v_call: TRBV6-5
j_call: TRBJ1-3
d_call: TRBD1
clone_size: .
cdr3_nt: TGTGCCAGCAGTTTGGGACAGGGGGGAAACACCATATATTTT
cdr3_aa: CASSLGQGGNTIYF

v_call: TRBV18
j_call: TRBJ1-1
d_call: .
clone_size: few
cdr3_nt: TGTGCCAGCTCCGCACAGGGTGTATTTACTGAAGCTTTCTTT
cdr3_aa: CASSAQGVFTEAFF

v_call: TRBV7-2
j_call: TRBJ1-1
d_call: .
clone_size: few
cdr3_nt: TGTGCCAGCAACCTTAGGGGGAACACTGAAGCTTTCTTT
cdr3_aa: CASNLRGNTEAFF

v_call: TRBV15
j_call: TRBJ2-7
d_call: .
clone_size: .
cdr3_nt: TGTGCCACCAGTGTTTACCGGGGAGAGCAGTACTTC
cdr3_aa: CATSVYRGEQYF

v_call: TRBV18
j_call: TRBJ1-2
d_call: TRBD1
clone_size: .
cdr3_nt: TGTGCCAGCTCACCTTCTCCGGGACAGGGGGCAGGTGGCTACACCTTC
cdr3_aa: CASSPSPGQGAGGYTF

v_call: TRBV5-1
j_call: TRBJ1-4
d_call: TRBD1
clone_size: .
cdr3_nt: TGCGCCAGCAAGTTGGGAGCAGGGGGTGAAAAACTGTTTTTT
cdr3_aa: CASKLGAGGEKLFF

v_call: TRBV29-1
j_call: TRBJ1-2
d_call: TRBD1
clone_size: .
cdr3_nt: TGCAGCGTTTCGGGGGCGTTCGGGGACAGGGGACACTATGGCTACACCTTC
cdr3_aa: CSVSGAFGDRGHYGYTF

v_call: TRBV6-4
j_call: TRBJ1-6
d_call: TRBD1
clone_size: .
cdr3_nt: TGTGCCAGCAGTGAACAGGGGGGAATGAGCTCACCCCTCCACTTT
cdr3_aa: CASSEQGGMSSPLHF

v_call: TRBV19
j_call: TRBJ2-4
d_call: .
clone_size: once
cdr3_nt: TGTGCCAGTAGTATAGTCGGGGAAAACATTCAGTACTTC
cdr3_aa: CASSIVGENIQYF

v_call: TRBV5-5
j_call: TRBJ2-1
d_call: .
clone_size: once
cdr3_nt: TGTGCCAGCAGCTTGCTCGGGAGCTCCTACAATGAGCAGTTCTTC
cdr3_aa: CASSLLGSSYNEQFF

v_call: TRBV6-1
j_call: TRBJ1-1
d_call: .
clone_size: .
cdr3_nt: TGTGCCAGCAGTGAAGCGCTCACAGTGAACACTGAAGCTTTCTTT
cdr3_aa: CASSEALTVNTEAFF

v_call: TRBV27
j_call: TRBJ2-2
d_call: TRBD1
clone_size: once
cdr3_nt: TGTGCCAGCAGGGGCCGGTCGCGGGGTAGGGACAGGGTCCACACCGGGGAGCTGTTTTTT
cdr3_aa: CASRGRSRGRDRVHTGELFF

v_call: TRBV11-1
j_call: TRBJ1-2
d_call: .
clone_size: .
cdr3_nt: TGTGCCAGCAGCTTATTGGGAGGGGCAGTGACTGGCTACACCTTC
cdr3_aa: CASSLLGGAVTGYTF

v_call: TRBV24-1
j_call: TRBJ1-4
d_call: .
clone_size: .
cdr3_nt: TGTGCCACCAGTGATCTTAATGAAAAACTGTTTTTT
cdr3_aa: CATSDLNEKLFF

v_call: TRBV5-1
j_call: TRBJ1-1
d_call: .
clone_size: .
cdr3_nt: TGCGCCAGCAGCATACCGACAGAAAGAAACACTGAAGCTTTCTTT
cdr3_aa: CASSIPTERNTEAFF

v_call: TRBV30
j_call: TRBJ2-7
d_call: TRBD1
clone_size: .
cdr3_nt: TGTGCCTACCGAATACCGGGACAGGACTACGAGCAGTACTTC
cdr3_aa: CAYRIPGQDYEQYF